The 12 T cell receptor beta chains presented below share a single source sample, sequenced in a study of post-analysis software for immune sequencing data. General study findings and limits: Higher frequency in patients than in controls was seen for about five TRBV segments, with TRBV5-6, TRBV5-1 and TRBV20-1 among them.

Which antigens these TCRs recognize remains unknown. Researchers reported that TCR beta cDNA libraries carried unique molecular identifiers. Each CDR3 protein is one row after TCRdb ran MiXCR on the PCR reads. The sample consists of roughly 410,000 distinct CDR3 sequences, roughly 35% of them appearing once. Sequences were obtained from blood. Receptors were obtained from a girl aged 10-17 years with multiple sclerosis.

This clonotype was counted only a few times. This chain joins TRBV7-6 and TRBJ2-3; TRBD2 agrees at 15 bases. Trimming cost V 3 bases and J 0 bases; bases outside gene matches: 13. Germline lookup yields CDR1 SGHVS and CDR2 FNYEAQ. CDR3 length: 21 amino acids. DNA of the CDR3: TGTGCCAGCAGCTTCCGGACTAGCGGGGGGGCCCTCTACACTAGCACAGATACGCAGTATTTT. The encoded protein is CASSFRTSGGALYTSTDTQYF.

This chain connects TRBV5-1 to TRBJ2-1, with D possibly called TRBD1 or TRBD2 (5 bases each). The V gene's germline CDR1 is SGHRS and CDR2 YFSETQ. The germline V and J ends were trimmed by 4 bases and 9 bases, with 14 bases remaining between them. The CDR3 spans 13 residues. CDR3 protein: CASSPEARGEQFF. CDR3 DNA sequence: TGCGCCAGCAGCCCCGAGGCGAGGGGTGAGCAGTTCTTC. The whole variable domain, filled in from reference TRBV5-1 and TRBJ2-1, reads KAGVTQTPRYLIKTRGQQVTLSCSPISGHRSVSWYQQTPGQGLQFLFEYFSETQRNKGNFPGRFSGRQFSNSRSEMNVSTLELGDSALYLCASSPEARGEQFFGPGTRLTVL.

The chain recombines TRBV5-4 with TRBJ1-2; 9 bases match TRBD1. The V gene end was trimmed by 0 bases and the J gene end by 4 bases; junction bases not matched to a gene: 7. The CDR3 is 16 amino acids. From germline, CDR1 is SGHNT and CDR2 YYREEE (reference sequence). CDR3 DNA: TGTGCCAGCAGCTTGGGCGGACAGGGGAGTTTCTATGGCTACACCTTC. Encoded protein: CASSLGGQGSFYGYTF.

This clonotype has more than one count but fewer than ten. The genes are TRBV20-1 and TRBJ2-3; TRBD2 might be the D (5 bases). The CDR3 spans 15 residues. Germline-derived CDR1 and CDR2 are DFQATT and SNEGSKA (reference sequence). Trimming stripped 1 base from V and 3 bases from J, with 14 bases between. The CDR3 sequence is CSARVYGTGTDTQYF. The CDR3, as DNA: TGCAGTGCTAGAGTATACGGTACGGGGACAGATACGCAGTATTTT.

The CDR3 region has the DNA TGCGCCAGCAGCCAACCTACAACGAACACTGAAGCTTTCTTT. It encodes CASSQPTTNTEAFF. The V gene is TRBV4-1, the J gene TRBJ1-1; D not resolved. Germline CDR1 MGHRA, CDR2 YSYEKL. With 2 bases removed from V and 1 base from J, the gap between germline ends came to 8 bases. The length of the CDR3 is 14 residues.

The J gene is TRBJ1-2, the V gene TRBV11-2; the D gene is possibly TRBD1 (6 bases). The CDR3 has 12 residues. Germline values: CDR1 SGHAT, CDR2 FQNNGV. Between the trimmed V and J ends, which lost 9 bases and 3 bases, there was a span of 11 bases. The CDR3 region has the DNA TGTGCCAGTGCAGGGGATTACTATGGCTACACCTTC. Translated: CASAGDYYGYTF. The entire variable domain, with the rest obtained from reference TRBV11-2 and TRBJ1-2, is as follows: EAGVAQSPRYKIIEKRQSVAFWCNPISGHATLYWYQQILGQGPKLLIQFQNNGVVDDSQLPKDRFSAERLKGVDSTLKIQPAKLEDSAVYLCASAGDYYGYTFGSGTRLTVV.

This chain connects TRBV3-1 to TRBJ2-2; D is undetermined. Trimming removed 5 bases at V and 2 bases at J, with 15 bases between. The CDR3 loop spans 16 amino acids. Germline CDR1 and CDR2: LGHDT and YNNKEL (reference sequence). This CDR3 reads CASSLGGRHNTGELFF. The DNA for the CDR3 is TGTGCCAGCAGCTTGGGCGGCCGACATAACACCGGGGAGCTGTTTTTT.

In this sample, this clonotype turned up a few times. The V gene is TRBV10-2, the J gene TRBJ2-5; 9 positions match TRBD1. Germline V gene lookup returns CDR1 WSHSY and CDR2 SAAADI. Unmatched junction bases numbered 10, after V lost 3 bases and J lost 5 bases. This CDR3 is built from 16 residues. CDR3 region: CASSETPGQGGETQYF. For the CDR3, the DNA is TGCGCCAGCAGTGAAACGCCGGGACAGGGAGGCGAGACCCAGTACTTC.

V usage is TRBV28 and J usage is TRBJ2-7; D gene ambiguous. The CDR3 length is 11 residues. Germline V gives CDR1 MDHEN, CDR2 SYDVKM. Trimming took off 5 bases at V and 3 bases at J, with 5 bases between the two ends. The CDR3 sequence is CASSDIYEQYF. CDR3 in DNA: TGTGCCAGCAGTGATATCTACGAGCAGTACTTC.

The J gene is TRBJ1-5, the V gene TRBV6-2 or TRBV6-3; D is undetermined. Looked up from germline, CDR1 is MNHEY and CDR2 is SVGEGT. The V end was cut by 0 bases, the J end by 7 bases, with 10 bases between. The CDR3 loop spans 14 amino acids. CDR3 coding DNA: TGTGCCAGCAGTTACTCGAAAATGTTGCAGCCCCAGCATTTT. Its protein product is CASSYSKMLQPQHF.

The sample holds a few counts of this clonotype. The chain combines TRBV7-3 with TRBJ2-3; a weak D match, TRBD2 (6 bases). The ends were cut back, 5 bases at V and 6 bases at J, with 21 bases in the middle. This CDR3 contains 16 residues. Germline V gene data show CDR1 as SGHTA and CDR2 as FQGTGA. Here the CDR3 DNA reads TGTGCCAGCAGCCCAGGGAGGACTCTCACCGGGGATACGCAGTATTTT. Translation: CASSPGRTLTGDTQYF.

The V and J genes are TRBV5-1 and TRBJ2-6; D not certain. V was trimmed by 4 bases and J by 0 bases, leaving 14 bases between them. The CDR3 has 17 residues. Germline V CDR1 and CDR2: SGHRS, YFSETQ. CDR3 loop: CASSGRVFYSGANVLTF. CDR3 nucleotides: TGCGCCAGCAGCGGCCGGGTCTTTTACTCTGGGGCCAACGTCCTGACTTTC. The variable domain in full, completed from reference TRBV5-1 and TRBJ2-6, reads KAGVTQTPRYLIKTRGQQVTLSCSPISGHRSVSWYQQTPGQGLQFLFEYFSETQRNKGNFPGRFSGRQFSNSRSEMNVSTLELGDSALYLCASSGRVFYSGANVLTFGAGSRLTVL.